This entry is about one T cell receptor (beta chain). This clonotype has a handful of counts. No antigen is known for it. Qualities for individual bases were not recorded, and no much larger clone is one base off. Set within a cohort of healthcare workers in London, UK, this nested case-control study involved weekly PCR testing of nasopharyngeal swabs along with blood sampling. Healthcare workers were enrolled in the week of the UK lockdown, from 23 to 31 March 2020, and were followed every week for up to 16 weeks. The sample originates from a study of early T cells in non-severe SARS-CoV-2 infection (dated by TCRdb to 2020 to 2023). Some background on the complete study: Bulk RNA from unsorted whole blood was used for TCR sequencing, so alpha and beta chains could not be paired. What the authors observed across the whole study: VDJdb matching was skewed toward anti-spike CD8 responses and likely underestimated virus-specific expansions by missing private and CD4 specificities.

As encoded in the germline V gene, CDR1 is ENHRY while CDR2 is SYGVKD. Counted from cysteine to phenylalanine, this CDR3 has 16 amino acids. Only the CDR3 region is kept as DNA, spanning 48 bases read in frame from base 1. V is pared back by 0 bases and J by 2 bases, with 14 bases lying between the germline termini. To prepare the library, 5' RACE was applied. Instrument used: NextSeq 500. In the TCR library protocol, unique molecular identifiers were attached to individual cDNA molecules to correct for PCR bias and sequencing error. Sequencing covered both TCR alpha and beta chains, and within each sample the abundances of alpha and beta sequences were tightly co-correlated. As for the authors' bioinformatics: Decombinator V4 was used to annotate the V gene, J gene and CDR3 of the TCR sequences. Expanded TCRs were defined as changing significantly between any two time points under a Poisson model with p below 0.0001. Abundances of TCRs were expressed as counts per million after normalisation to the total number of TCRs sequenced in each sample. TRAV1-2 paired with TRAJ12, TRAJ20 or TRAJ33 defined MAIT TCRs, while TRAV10 paired with TRAJ18 defined iNKT TCRs. VDJdb, accessed on 1 November 2021, was searched for TCRs annotated for CMV, EBV and SARS-CoV-2, and TCRs annotated for more than one antigen were excluded. TCRdb reprocessed the public reads (quality trimming at Q25 with fastp, clone calling with MiXCR) and kept in-frame beta chains. When rows share a CDR3 protein, they turn into one entry using the most common DNA and genes. The V and J calls and clone size come from TCRdb's table, not from the authors' own analysis. For this sample there are tens of thousands of distinct CDR3 sequences; over 7% appear just once. The ten largest clones take up around 4% of the sample.

This sequence originates from an adult who was a healthcare worker with PCR-confirmed SARS-CoV-2 infection or an uninfected control (not recorded which). The rearrangement combines TRBV10-3 with TRBJ2-7; the D segment is perhaps TRBD1 or TRBD2, each sharing 6 matched bases. The specimen sequenced was whole blood. The CDR3 reads CAISESNRDLPYEQYF. The bases are TGTGCCATCAGTGAGTCTAACAGGGACTTACCCTACGAGCAGTACTTC.